Below, 14 T cell receptor beta chains from the same sample are listed, as sequenced in a study of technical replicates of blood from several donors. Assay: immunoSEQ multiplex PCR; the TCRdb copy retains only in-frame clones and omits some. The sample includes under 95,000 clones, over 90% of them seen just once. The sequenced material came from T cells isolated from PBMCs. Source of these receptors: a human donor in good health.

CDR3 nucleotide sequence: TGTGCCAGCAGATCGCTCACGACAGATTCTTCCTATGGCTACACCTTC. This gives the protein CASRSLTTDSSYGYTF. The chain uses TRBV27 and TRBJ1-2; TRBD1 is a possible D gene (5 bases). Trimming took off 6 bases at V and 4 bases at J, with 21 bases between the two ends. There are 16 residues in the CDR3. Germline V lookup: CDR1 MNHEY, CDR2 SMNVEV (reference sequence).

V is TRBV9 and J is TRBJ2-1, with D uncertain. Trimming took 5 bases from V and 8 from J, leaving 14 bases between them. The CDR3 extends over 13 amino acids. CDR1 is SGDLS, CDR2 YYNGEE, per germline. CDR3 sequence: CASSTSLSHEQFF. CDR3 bases: TGTGCCAGCAGTACTTCCCTTTCACATGAGCAGTTCTTC.

The chain joins TRBV19 to TRBJ2-3, with 8 nucleotides matching TRBD2. Per germline, CDR1 LNHDA and CDR2 SQIVND (reference sequence). V was pared by 6 bases and J by 3 bases, with 11 bases of the junction left unmatched. The CDR3 is 16 residues long. Here the CDR3 DNA reads TGTGCCAGTAGCCTACCCGGGGGGGCCGGGACAGATACGCAGTATTTT. It codes for CASSLPGGAGTDTQYF.

The chain carries TRBV27 and TRBJ2-7, with 8 nucleotides matching TRBD2. Trimming cost V 2 bases and J 3 bases; bases outside gene matches: 6. Germline V gives CDR1 MNHEY, CDR2 SMNVEV (reference sequence). This CDR3 comprises 15 residues. The CDR3 DNA follows: TGTGCCAGCAGTTTAAGGGGGACTAGTAGCTACGAGCAGTACTTC. Translated: CASSLRGTSSYEQYF.

This chain uses TRBV5-1 with TRBJ2-1; 9 bases align to TRBD2. This CDR3 is built from 15 residues. The germline V gene has CDR1 SGHRS and CDR2 YFSETQ. The V and J ends lost 4 bases and 8 bases, in that order; junction bases with no gene match: 10. CDR3 residues: CASSPGTSRRDEQFF. The CDR3 nucleotides read TGCGCCAGCAGCCCCGGGACTAGCCGTAGGGATGAGCAGTTCTTC.

The chain employs TRBV29-1 and TRBJ1-1, with a weak D call TRBD1 (6 bases). V was pared by 6 bases and J by 6 bases, with 17 bases between. The CDR3 runs to 13 residues. Germline V lookup: CDR1 SQVTM, CDR2 ANQGSEA. CDR3 sequence reads: CSVDGGPDPEAFF. The CDR3 DNA reads as TGCAGCGTCGACGGGGGGCCCGACCCTGAAGCTTTCTTT.

The chain links TRBV5-1 to TRBJ1-5, with D possibly being TRBD1 (5 bases). CDR1 SGHRS and CDR2 YFSETQ come from the germline V gene. The CDR3 loop spans 13 amino acids. The ends were cut back, 4 bases at V and 5 bases at J, with 10 bases in the middle. This chain's CDR3 is CASSMGTDQPQHF. CDR3 in DNA: TGCGCCAGCAGCATGGGGACTGATCAGCCCCAGCATTTT. Filled out from reference TRBV5-1 and TRBJ1-5, the complete variable domain reads KAGVTQTPRYLIKTRGQQVTLSCSPISGHRSVSWYQQTPGQGLQFLFEYFSETQRNKGNFPGRFSGRQFSNSRSEMNVSTLELGDSALYLCASSMGTDQPQHFGDGTRLSIL.

J is TRBJ1-5 and V is TRBV27, with 10 bases lining up with TRBD1. The CDR3 is 13 residues long. Germline CDR1 is MNHEY and CDR2 is SMNVEV (reference sequence). J gave up 6 bases and V 6 bases, and 2 bases lay outside the gene matches. In nucleotides, the CDR3 is TGTGCCAGCAGGGGGACAGGGGTTCAGCCCCAGCATTTT. Protein product: CASRGTGVQPQHF.

The chain is built from TRBV5-7 and TRBJ2-5; 12 bases are shared with TRBD2. TRBV5-7 is sorted into the ORF group, with uncertain function. This CDR3 spans 18 amino acids. Trimming removed 4 bases from V and 2 bases from J; junction bases left unmatched: 12. The CDR3 reads CASSQTPGLAGYQETQYF. The CDR3 region has the DNA TGTGCCAGCAGCCAGACACCGGGACTAGCGGGCTATCAAGAGACCCAGTACTTC.

This clone has a single count. The rearrangement uses TRBV5-6 and TRBJ2-7; 8 bases fit TRBD1. From germline, CDR1 is SGHDT and CDR2 YYEEEE. Trimming took 4 bases from V and 0 from J; bases not matched to a gene: 0. This CDR3 comprises 13 residues. The CDR3 DNA is TGTGCCAGCAGCGACAGGGGCTCCTACGAGCAGTACTTC. Encoded protein: CASSDRGSYEQYF.

The CDR3 protein is CASSLASGAGGLNTEAFF. The CDR3 bases are TGTGCCAGCAGCTTGGCCAGCGGGGCAGGGGGCCTGAACACTGAAGCTTTCTTT. The V call is TRBV5-5, the J call TRBJ1-1, with 8 bases aligning to TRBD1. The V and J ends lost 0 bases and 0 bases, in that order; junction bases with no gene match: 10. The germline V gene encodes CDR1 SGHKS and CDR2 YYEKEE (reference sequence). This CDR3 region has 18 residues.

The chain carries TRBV28 and TRBJ2-7; maybe TRBD1 (5 bases). This CDR3 is 14 amino acids long. Germline CDR1 reads MDHEN; CDR2 reads SYDVKM. With 5 bases removed from V and 1 base from J, the gap between germline ends came to 12 bases. The CDR3 bases are TGTGCCAGCAGTCTCAGGGTACCTTCCTACGAGCAGTACTTC. It translates to CASSLRVPSYEQYF.

The V gene is TRBV5-1, the J gene TRBJ1-5; D is uncertain. The germline V and J ends were trimmed by 0 bases and 5 bases, with 9 bases remaining between them. Per the germline V gene, CDR1 is SGHRS and CDR2 is YFSETQ. This CDR3 is 14 amino acids long. CDR3 nucleotide sequence: TGCGCCAGCAGCTTGGCCGGGGTAGATCAGCCCCAGCATTTT. Amino acid sequence: CASSLAGVDQPQHF.

This clone was seen only a few times. The rearrangement uses TRBV18 and TRBJ1-1; D is uncertain. The CDR3 length is 15 residues. The V end was cut by 1 base, the J end by 5 bases, with 14 bases between. Per germline, CDR1 KGHSH and CDR2 LQKENI. CDR3 bases: TGTGCCAGCTCACCACGGTCCTCCGGAGTAACTGAAGCTTTCTTT. Residues: CASSPRSSGVTEAFF.